The 25 T cell receptor beta chains reported below all come from one sample, sequenced in a study of blood T cell repertoires in COVID-19 (TCRdb year 2020). Library construction relied on the immunoSEQ multiplex PCR assay. TCRdb took over this immuneACCESS table, retaining in-frame rearrangements with V and J assigned. Such tables are incomplete; in checked studies, under half of the missing clones stem from an unresolved V gene, and the remainder is unexplained. In this sample the table shows a few hundred thousand clones, approximately 84% of which occur a single time. Together, the top ten hold roughly 1% of the sample. Sequenced material: PBMCs or T cells enriched from blood (not recorded which). These receptors were obtained from a woman in her twenties or thirties who had recovered from COVID-19.

This sequence joins TRBV29-1 and TRBJ1-2, with TRBD1 matching over 9 bases. V trimming: 1 base; J trimming: 0 bases; junction bases outside the gene matches: 12. The germline V gene has CDR1 SQVTM and CDR2 ANQGSEA. CDR3 length: 18 amino acids. The CDR3 nucleotides are TGCAGCGTTGAAGCCCCGGGACAGGGTTTAGGAGCTAACTATGGCTACACCTTC. This gives the protein CSVEAPGQGLGANYGYTF.

This chain connects TRBV7-2 to TRBJ1-3; D is undetermined. Germline V gene lookup returns CDR1 SGHTA and CDR2 FQGNSA. The V end lost 2 bases, the J end lost 0 bases, and 8 bases lay between the germline ends. The CDR3 is made up of 15 amino acids. Here the CDR3 reads CASSLMADSGNTIYF. In nucleotides, the CDR3 is TGTGCCAGCAGCTTAATGGCCGACTCTGGAAACACCATATATTTT.

Only one count was recorded for this clone. The CDR3 DNA follows: TGTGCCACCGTGCAGGCGAATAAGGAGACCCAGTACTTC. It translates to CATVQANKETQYF. V gene TRBV15 combines with J gene TRBJ2-5; no clear D. Germline values: CDR1 LNHNV, CDR2 YYDKDF (reference sequence). Trimming cost V 8 bases and J 5 bases, with 15 bases left between them. The CDR3 is 13 amino acids.

This clone was seen only a few times. The gene calls are TRBV2 and TRBJ2-1; 8 positions agree with TRBD1. Germline values: CDR1 SNHLY, CDR2 FYNNEI. The CDR3 runs to 15 residues. Trimming cost V 6 bases and J 3 bases; bases outside gene matches: 7. CDR3: CASRQDRVGYNEQFF. The CDR3 DNA is TGTGCCAGCAGACAGGACAGGGTAGGCTACAATGAGCAGTTCTTC.

The chain recombines TRBV7-9 with TRBJ2-7; 8 bases align to TRBD1. CDR1 SEHNR and CDR2 FQNEAQ come from the germline V gene (reference sequence). This CDR3 has 13 residues. The junction had 7 bases not matched to a gene; V was cut back by 8 bases and J by 4 bases. The CDR3 sequence is CASSTGDAYEQYF. In nucleotides, the CDR3 is TGTGCCAGCTCGACAGGGGATGCGTACGAGCAGTACTTC. Supplemented by reference TRBV7-9 and TRBJ2-7, the full variable domain reads DTGVSQNPRHKITKRGQNVTFRCDPISEHNRLYWYRQTLGQGPEFLTYFQNEAQLEKSRLLSDRFSAERPKGSFSTLEIQRTEQGDSAMYLCASSTGDAYEQYFGPGTRLTVT.

The V and J genes are TRBV15 and TRBJ1-5; D perhaps matches TRBD1 (6 bases). V lost 0 bases, J lost 2 bases, and 20 bases lay in between. The CDR3 runs 19 residues. Germline assignment: CDR1 LNHNV and CDR2 YYDKDF (reference sequence). The DNA for the CDR3 is TGTGCCACCAGCAGAGATCTGAGAAGGGGGAAGATGGGCAATCAGCCCCAGCATTTT. Translation: CATSRDLRRGKMGNQPQHF.

The chain links TRBV7-9 to TRBJ1-2, with 11 bases matching TRBD1. The CDR3 is 16 residues long. CDR1 is SEHNR, CDR2 FQNEAQ, per germline (reference sequence). Trimming cost V 5 bases and J 12 bases; bases outside gene matches: 17. CDR3 DNA sequence: TGTGCCAGCAGCCCTGGACAGGGGGCCCTCCTATCTGGGGACACCTTC. This gives the protein CASSPGQGALLSGDTF.

This rearrangement joins TRBV5-6 to TRBJ2-2, with D possibly being TRBD1 (5 bases). The CDR3 contains 13 residues. V dropped 0 bases and J dropped 7 bases, with 7 bases sitting between them. Germline loops: CDR1 SGHDT, CDR2 YYEEEE. The CDR3 coding sequence is TGTGCCAGCAGCTTGGCAGGGATCGGGGAGCTGTTTTTT. This codes for CASSLAGIGELFF.

This chain links TRBV28 with TRBJ1-2; D may be TRBD1 (6 bases). The CDR3 is made up of 13 amino acids. The germline V and J ends were trimmed by 7 bases and 8 bases, with 17 bases remaining between them. CDR1 is MDHEN, CDR2 SYDVKM, per germline. In nucleotides, the CDR3 is TGTGCCAGCAAACCGGTGCAGGGGAGCGGCTACACCTTC. It translates to CASKPVQGSGYTF.

The rearrangement joins TRBV5-1 to TRBJ2-7; possibly TRBD2 for D (5 bases). V lost 4 bases to trimming and J lost 6 bases, with 17 bases between them. The germline V gene encodes CDR1 SGHRS and CDR2 YFSETQ. The CDR3 runs 14 residues. The CDR3 DNA reads TGCGCCAGCAGCCGGAGGTCTGGAGAAACCGAGCAGTACTTC. Translating it yields CASSRRSGETEQYF. Variable domain in full (rest from reference TRBV5-1 and TRBJ2-7): KAGVTQTPRYLIKTRGQQVTLSCSPISGHRSVSWYQQTPGQGLQFLFEYFSETQRNKGNFPGRFSGRQFSNSRSEMNVSTLELGDSALYLCASSRRSGETEQYFGPGTRLTVT.

CDR3 nucleotide sequence: TGTGCCAGCAGCCCGAACAGACAGGCCAGACGAGCTTTCTTT. Protein: CASSPNRQARRAFF. J is TRBJ1-1 and V is TRBV3-1 (or the pseudogene TRBV3-2); possible D gene TRBD1, 6 bases. The V end was cut by 4 bases, the J end by 10 bases, with 19 bases between. CDR1 is LGHDT, CDR2 YNNKEL, per germline (reference sequence). CDR3 length: 14 residues.

The rearrangement links TRBV7-2 to TRBJ1-2, with 7 bases aligning to TRBD1. The ends lost 2 bases at V and 4 bases at J; junction bases unmatched: 7. This CDR3 has 15 residues. In germline, CDR1 is SGHTA, CDR2 FQGNSA. The CDR3 loop is CASSLRGGEGYGYTF. The CDR3 DNA reads TGTGCCAGCAGCTTACGAGGGGGCGAGGGCTATGGCTACACCTTC.

J is TRBJ1-1 and V is TRBV20-1; D gene uncertain. Germline CDR1 DFQATT, CDR2 SNEGSKA (reference sequence). This CDR3 has 11 amino acids. The V end was cut by 6 bases, the J end by 8 bases, with 13 bases between. The CDR3 reads CSARYRLEAFF. The CDR3 coding sequence is TGCAGTGCCAGATATCGGTTAGAAGCTTTCTTT.

DNA of the CDR3: TGTGCCAGTAGTATAGTTGGGCAGGATTACGAGCAGTACTTC. This gives the protein CASSIVGQDYEQYF. The chain carries TRBV19 and TRBJ2-7; no firm D call. This CDR3 is built from 14 residues. Trimming pared 1 base from V and 4 bases from J, leaving 11 bases between. Germline-derived CDR1 and CDR2 are LNHDA and SQIVND (reference sequence).

The J gene is TRBJ1-3, the V gene TRBV4-3; D is ambiguous. V lost 1 base, J lost 0 bases, and 13 bases lay in between. Germline CDR1 reads LGHNA; CDR2 reads YSLEER. The CDR3 consists of 17 residues. The DNA of the CDR3 is TGCGCCAGCAGCCAAGGAGGGCAGCCAGGCTCTGGAAACACCATATATTTT. This gives the protein CASSQGGQPGSGNTIYF.

This clone showed up just a few times. The rearrangement uses TRBV27 and TRBJ1-5; perhaps TRBD1 as D (5 bases). The CDR3 is 14 amino acids. V lost 6 bases and J 2 bases, leaving 11 bases between the germline ends. Germline V CDR1 and CDR2: MNHEY, SMNVEV (reference sequence). The CDR3 DNA follows: TGTGCCAGCAGAACTCAAGGGGGCAATCAGCCCCAGCATTTT. Translating it yields CASRTQGGNQPQHF.

This rearrangement joins TRBV7-9 to TRBJ2-7; D gene unclear. In germline, CDR1 is SEHNR, CDR2 FQNEAQ (reference sequence). The CDR3 loop spans 12 amino acids. V lost 5 bases to trimming and J lost 2 bases, with 7 bases between them. The CDR3 reads CASSVVTYEQYF. In nucleotides, the CDR3 is TGTGCCAGCAGCGTTGTAACCTACGAGCAGTACTTC.

The chain links TRBV3-1 (or the pseudogene TRBV3-2) to TRBJ1-3; 7 nucleotides line up with TRBD1. Trimming cost V 0 bases and J 0 bases; bases outside gene matches: 2. The CDR3 totals 16 residues. The germline V gene has CDR1 LGHDT and CDR2 YNNKEL (reference sequence). CDR3 nucleotides: TGTGCCAGCAGCCAAGAAGGACAGGACTCTGGAAACACCATATATTTT. This codes for CASSQEGQDSGNTIYF.

The rearrangement links TRBV24-1 to TRBJ2-1; 9 bases map to TRBD2. Trimming cost V 3 bases and J 12 bases; bases outside gene matches: 14. This CDR3 region has 16 residues. Per germline, CDR1 KGHDR and CDR2 SFDVKD. The CDR3 spells CATSDPGGAGGHGQFF. CDR3 nucleotides: TGTGCCACCAGTGATCCCGGAGGAGCGGGGGGCCACGGGCAGTTCTTC.

V usage is TRBV4-3 and J usage is TRBJ2-1; TRBD2 matches at 11 bases. The CDR3 is 13 residues long. Germline CDR1 reads LGHNA; CDR2 reads YSLEER. Trimming removed 0 bases from V and 13 bases from J; junction bases left unmatched: 2. CDR3 sequence reads: CASSQDTSGGQFF. CDR3 sequence (DNA): TGCGCCAGCAGCCAAGATACTAGCGGGGGACAGTTCTTC.

The rearrangement links TRBV6-2 or TRBV6-3 to TRBJ1-5; D is possibly TRBD1 (5 bases). This CDR3 spans 16 amino acids. Germline CDR1 and CDR2: MNHEY and SVGEGT. The V and J ends lost 2 bases and 3 bases respectively, with 14 bases between them. CDR3 in DNA: TGTGCCAGCAGTTACACAGGCCAGGGATACAATCAGCCCCAGCATTTT. Protein sequence: CASSYTGQGYNQPQHF.

The genes are TRBV15 and TRBJ1-1, with D possibly matching TRBD1 (5 bases). Germline V gene lookup returns CDR1 LNHNV and CDR2 YYDKDF (reference sequence). This CDR3 comprises 15 residues. V lost 2 bases and J lost 1, with 11 bases in between. The CDR3 nucleotides read TGTGCCACCAGCAGACGCTCGGACAAGAACACTGAAGCTTTCTTT. Its translation: CATSRRSDKNTEAFF.

The chain employs TRBV6-5 and TRBJ1-5, with 9 bases lining up with TRBD1. Looked up from germline, CDR1 is MNHEY and CDR2 is SVGAGI. CDR3 length equals 15 residues. V gave up 4 bases and J gave up 7 bases; unmatched junction bases: 8. CDR3 amino acids: CASSSMGQGNQPQHF. The CDR3 bases are TGTGCCAGCAGTTCTATGGGACAGGGTAACCAGCCCCAGCATTTT.

This chain uses TRBV28 with TRBJ1-3; no clear D gene. Germline V lookup: CDR1 MDHEN, CDR2 SYDVKM. V gave up 3 bases and J gave up 2 bases, with 5 bases separating them. CDR3 length: 13 residues. CDR3 nucleotides: TGTGCCAGCAGTTTGCGCCCTGGAAACACCATATATTTT. It encodes CASSLRPGNTIYF.

The chain recombines TRBV28 with TRBJ2-5; D might be TRBD2 (6 bases). Germline assignment: CDR1 MDHEN and CDR2 SYDVKM. Trimming cost V 3 bases and J 1 base, with 9 bases left between them. The CDR3 loop spans 14 amino acids. The DNA of the CDR3 is TGTGCCAGCAGTTTTGGCGGGACCCAAGAGACCCAGTACTTC. Translated, it gives CASSFGGTQETQYF. The whole variable domain, remainder taken from reference TRBV28 and TRBJ2-5, is DVKVTQSSRYLVKRTGEKVFLECVQDMDHENMFWYRQDPGLGLRLIYFSYDVKMKEKGDIPEGYSVSREKKERFSLILESASTNQTSMYLCASSFGGTQETQYFGPGTRLLVL.